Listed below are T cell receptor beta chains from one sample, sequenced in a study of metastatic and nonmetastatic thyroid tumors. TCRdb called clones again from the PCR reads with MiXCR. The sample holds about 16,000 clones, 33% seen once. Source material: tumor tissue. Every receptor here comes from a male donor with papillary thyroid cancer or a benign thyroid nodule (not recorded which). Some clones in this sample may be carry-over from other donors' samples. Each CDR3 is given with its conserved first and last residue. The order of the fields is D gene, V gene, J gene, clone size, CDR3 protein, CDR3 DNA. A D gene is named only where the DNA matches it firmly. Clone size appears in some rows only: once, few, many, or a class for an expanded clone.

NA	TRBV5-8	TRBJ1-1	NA	CASSLGQRLNTEAFF	TGTGCCAGCAGCTTGGGACAGCGCCTGAACACTGAAGCTTTCTTT
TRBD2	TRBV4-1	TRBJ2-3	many	CASSQDQAGGLGTQYF	TGCGCCAGCAGCCAAGATCAAGCGGGGGGGTTGGGTACGCAGTATTTT
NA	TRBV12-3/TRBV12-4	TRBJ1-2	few	CASSFGLRANYGYTF	TGTGCCAGCAGTTTTGGACTGAGAGCTAACTATGGCTACACCTTC
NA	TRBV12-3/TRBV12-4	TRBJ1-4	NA	CASSLEGYSLNEKLFF	TGTGCCAGCAGTTTAGAGGGGTACAGCCTTAATGAAAAACTGTTTTTT
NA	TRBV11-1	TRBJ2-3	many	CASSPLLGSSTDTQYF	TGTGCCAGCAGCCCCCTTTTAGGCTCTAGCACAGATACGCAGTATTTT
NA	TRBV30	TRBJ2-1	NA	CAWGDDSDEQFF	TGTGCCTGGGGAGATGATAGCGATGAGCAGTTCTTC
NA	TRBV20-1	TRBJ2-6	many	CSASSHQLSGANVLTF	TGCAGTGCTAGTTCCCACCAGCTCTCTGGGGCCAACGTCCTGACTTTC
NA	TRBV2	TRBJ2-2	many	CASRGTVAAGELFF	TGTGCCAGCAGGGGGACTGTGGCCGCCGGGGAGCTGTTTTTT
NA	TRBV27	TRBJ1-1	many	CASREEGGVRNTEAFF	TGTGCCAGCAGGGAAGAGGGGGGGGTTAGGAACACTGAAGCTTTCTTT
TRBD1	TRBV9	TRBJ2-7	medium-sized	CASSAGRGRWEQYF	TGTGCCAGCAGCGCGGGAAGGGGGCGGTGGGAGCAGTACTTC
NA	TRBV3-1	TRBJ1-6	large	CASSRLNRNSPLHF	TGTGCCAGCAGCCGACTGAATCGTAATTCACCCCTCCACTTT
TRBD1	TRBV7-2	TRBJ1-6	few	CASSLTGESPLHF	TGTGCCAGCAGCCTGACAGGGGAGTCACCCCTCCACTTT
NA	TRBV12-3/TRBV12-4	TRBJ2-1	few	CASSNPRYNEQFF	TGTGCCAGCAGTAACCCCAGGTACAATGAGCAGTTCTTC
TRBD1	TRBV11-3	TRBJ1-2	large	CASSFSTGAAYGYTF	TGTGCCAGCAGCTTTTCGACAGGGGCGGCCTATGGCTACACCTTC
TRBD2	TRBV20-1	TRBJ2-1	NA	CSARAPGLETNEQFF	TGCAGTGCTAGGGCCCCGGGACTAGAGACCAATGAGCAGTTCTTC
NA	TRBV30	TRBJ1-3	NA	CAWNVVSSGNTIYF	TGTGCCTGGAATGTCGTTAGCTCTGGAAACACCATATATTTT
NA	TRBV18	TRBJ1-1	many	CASSQQGVPNTEAFF	TGTGCCAGCTCGCAACAGGGTGTCCCGAACACTGAAGCTTTCTTT
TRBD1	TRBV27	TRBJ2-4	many	CASSSLGTGRDIQYF	TGTGCCAGCAGTTCCCTCGGGACAGGGAGGGACATTCAGTACTTC
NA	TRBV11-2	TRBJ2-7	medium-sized	CASSLVSLGEQYF	TGTGCCAGCAGCTTAGTTAGCCTAGGCGAGCAGTACTTC
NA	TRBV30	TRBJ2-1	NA	CAWKSTGDFYNEQFF	TGTGCCTGGAAGTCAACGGGAGACTTTTACAATGAGCAGTTCTTC
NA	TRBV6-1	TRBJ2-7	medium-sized	CASIGNPTYEQYF	TGTGCCAGCATAGGGAATCCCACCTACGAGCAGTACTTC
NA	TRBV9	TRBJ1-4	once	CASSASDRTNEKLFF	TGTGCCAGCAGCGCTAGCGACAGGACTAATGAAAAACTGTTTTTT
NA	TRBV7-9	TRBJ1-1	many	CASSYGPSAAFF	TGTGCCAGCAGCTACGGACCCTCTGCGGCTTTCTTT
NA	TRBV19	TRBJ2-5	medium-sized	CASSIGGPQETQYF	TGTGCCAGTAGTATCGGAGGGCCACAAGAGACCCAGTACTTC
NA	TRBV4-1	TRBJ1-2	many	CASSQDWSESYGYTF	TGCGCCAGCAGCCAAGATTGGTCGGAATCCTATGGCTACACCTTC
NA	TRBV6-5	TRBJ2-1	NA	CASSSFAGVRSRPYNEQFF	TGTGCCAGCAGTTCCTTCGCAGGGGTCAGATCGAGACCTTACAATGAGCAGTTCTTC
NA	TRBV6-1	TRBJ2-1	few	CASSPREEQFF	TGTGCCAGCAGTCCCCGTGAAGAGCAGTTCTTC
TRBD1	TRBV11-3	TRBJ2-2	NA	CASSLTQGAAGELFF	TGTGCCAGCAGCTTAACTCAGGGGGCGGCCGGGGAGCTGTTTTTT
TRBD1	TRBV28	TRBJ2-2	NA	CASSTTARQGATTGELFF	TGTGCCAGCAGTACTACGGCCAGACAGGGGGCGACCACCGGGGAGCTGTTTTTT
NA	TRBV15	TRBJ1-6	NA	CATSYPEKDSPLHF	TGTGCCACCAGCTACCCGGAGAAAGATTCTCCCCTCCACTTT
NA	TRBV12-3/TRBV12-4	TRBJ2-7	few	CASSLTAYEQYF	TGTGCCAGCAGTTTAACCGCTTACGAGCAGTACTTC
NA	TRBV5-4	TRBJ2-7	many	CASSYTGTVLLEQYF	TGTGCCAGCAGTTATACCGGGACGGTTTTGCTCGAGCAGTACTTC
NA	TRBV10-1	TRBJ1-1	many	CASSRGGTNTEAFF	TGCGCCAGCAGCAGAGGAGGCACGAACACTGAAGCTTTCTTT
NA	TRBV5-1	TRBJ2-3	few	CASSLESRGADTQYF	TGCGCCAGCAGCTTGGAGTCACGGGGTGCAGATACGCAGTATTTT
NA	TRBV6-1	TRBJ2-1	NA	CASSDQAESYNEQFF	TGTGCCAGCAGTGACCAGGCAGAATCCTACAATGAGCAGTTCTTC
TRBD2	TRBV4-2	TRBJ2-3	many	CASSPYGTSGGFLTDTQYF	TGTGCCAGCAGCCCCTATGGGACTAGCGGGGGTTTCCTCACAGATACGCAGTATTTT
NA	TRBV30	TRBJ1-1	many	CAWSRVEGRAFF	TGTGCCTGGAGCCGGGTAGAGGGACGGGCTTTCTTT
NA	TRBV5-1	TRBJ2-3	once	CASSLVSGLVDTQYF	TGCGCCAGCAGCTTGGTAAGCGGGTTGGTCGATACGCAGTATTTT
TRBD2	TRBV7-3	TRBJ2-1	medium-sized	CASSFTTSGSREQFF	TGTGCCAGCAGCTTTACGACTAGCGGGAGTAGGGAGCAGTTCTTC